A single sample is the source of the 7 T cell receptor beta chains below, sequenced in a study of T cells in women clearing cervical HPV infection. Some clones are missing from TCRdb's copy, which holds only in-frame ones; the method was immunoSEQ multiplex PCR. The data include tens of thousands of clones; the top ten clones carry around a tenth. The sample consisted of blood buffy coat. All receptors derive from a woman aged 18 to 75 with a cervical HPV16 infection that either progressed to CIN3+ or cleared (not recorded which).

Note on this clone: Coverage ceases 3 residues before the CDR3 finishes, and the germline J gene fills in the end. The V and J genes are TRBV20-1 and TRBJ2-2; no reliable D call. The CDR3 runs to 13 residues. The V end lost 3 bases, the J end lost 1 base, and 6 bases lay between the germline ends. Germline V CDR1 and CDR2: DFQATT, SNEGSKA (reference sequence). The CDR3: CSASSLNTGELFF. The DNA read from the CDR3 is TGCAGTGCTAGTTCCCTGAACACCGGGGAG.

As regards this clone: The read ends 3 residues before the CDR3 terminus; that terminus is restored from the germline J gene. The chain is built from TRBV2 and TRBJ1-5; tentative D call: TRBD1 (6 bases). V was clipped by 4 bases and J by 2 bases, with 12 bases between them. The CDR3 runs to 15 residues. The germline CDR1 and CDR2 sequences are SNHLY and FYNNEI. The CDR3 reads CASSGQGFGNQPQHF. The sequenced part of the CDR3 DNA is TGTGCCAGCAGTGGGCAGGGGTTTGGCAATCAGCCC.

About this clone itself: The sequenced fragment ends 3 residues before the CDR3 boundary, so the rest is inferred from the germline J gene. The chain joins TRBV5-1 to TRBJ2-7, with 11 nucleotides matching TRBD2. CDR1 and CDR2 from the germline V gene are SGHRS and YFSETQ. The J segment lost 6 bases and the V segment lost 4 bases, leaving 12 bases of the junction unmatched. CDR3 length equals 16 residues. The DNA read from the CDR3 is TGCGCCAGCAGCCCACTACTAGCGGGAGTAGCGACCGAG. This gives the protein CASSPLLAGVATE. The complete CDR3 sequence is CASSPLLAGVATEQYF.

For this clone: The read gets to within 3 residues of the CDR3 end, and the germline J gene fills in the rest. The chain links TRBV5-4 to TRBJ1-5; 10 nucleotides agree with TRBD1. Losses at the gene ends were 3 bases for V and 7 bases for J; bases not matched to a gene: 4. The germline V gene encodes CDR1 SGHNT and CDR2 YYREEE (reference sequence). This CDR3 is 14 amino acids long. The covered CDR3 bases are TGTGCCAGCAGCTCCGGGACAGGGGAACAGCCC. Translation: CASSSGTGEQP. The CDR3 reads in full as CASSSGTGEQPQHF.

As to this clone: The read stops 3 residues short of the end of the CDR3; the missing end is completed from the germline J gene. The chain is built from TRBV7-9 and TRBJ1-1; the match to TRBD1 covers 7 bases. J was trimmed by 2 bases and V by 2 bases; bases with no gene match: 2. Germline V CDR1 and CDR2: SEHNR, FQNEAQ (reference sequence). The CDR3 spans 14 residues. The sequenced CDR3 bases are TGTGCCAGCAGCTTATGGGACAGCAACACTGAA. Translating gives CASSLWDSNTE. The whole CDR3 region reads CASSLWDSNTEAFF.

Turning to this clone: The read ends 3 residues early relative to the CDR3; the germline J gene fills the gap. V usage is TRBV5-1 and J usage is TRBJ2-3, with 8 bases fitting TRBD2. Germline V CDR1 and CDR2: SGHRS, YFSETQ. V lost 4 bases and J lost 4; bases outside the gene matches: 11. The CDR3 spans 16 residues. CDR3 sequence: CASSPGGGKSSDTQYF. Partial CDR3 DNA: TGCGCCAGCAGCCCCGGGGGGGGAAAGAGCTCAGATACG.

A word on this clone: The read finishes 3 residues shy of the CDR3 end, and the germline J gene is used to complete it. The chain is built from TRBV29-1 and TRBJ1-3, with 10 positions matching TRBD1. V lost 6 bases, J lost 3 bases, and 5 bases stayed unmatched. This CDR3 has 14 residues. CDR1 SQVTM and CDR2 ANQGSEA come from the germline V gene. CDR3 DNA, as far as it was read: TGCAGCGTCCTGGACAGGGGGTTTGGAAACACC. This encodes CSVLDRGFGNT. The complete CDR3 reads CSVLDRGFGNTIYF.